The source of this T cell receptor (beta chain) is a study of blood T cell repertoires in COVID-19 (dated by TCRdb to about 2020). Background on the whole study: Collaborator samples came from the United States, Italy and Spain and covered acute and convalescent phases of COVID-19. The material from the prospective study consisted of cDNA or gDNA derived from T cells, B-cell-depleted T cells, or PBMCs. Deeply sampled blood TCRbeta repertoires from subjects exposed to, actively infected with, or recovered from COVID-19 were included in the dataset. The repertoires were released in a freely available public database meant as a resource for research on the immune response to SARS-CoV-2. Samples came from the ongoing ImmuneRACE study (first 160 participants) plus 1,254 subjects from 6 global collaborators. The sample metadata nearly always contained a de-identified subject ID, COVID-19 status, age in years and sex. Where available, HLA class I and class II types were obtained from metadata supplied by the sample provider rather than from assay-based typing. The investigation overall reported the following: The amount of clinical and demographic metadata varied by source and participant and was provided uncurated.

Whole blood was collected in K2EDTA tubes by collaborating institutions according to the institutions' own protocols. For TCRbeta analysis, collaborators shipped samples in one of three forms: frozen whole blood, isolated PBMCs, or DNA extracted from either of those sample types. The immunoSEQ Assay, a bias-controlled multiplex PCR, was used to amplify TCRbeta CDR3 regions from genomic DNA. The study's own analysis went as follows. The number of nucleated cells in each sample was estimated by amplification of reference gene primers within the assay. To quantify the absolute abundance of each unique TCRbeta CDR3 rearrangement, sequence reads were collapsed and filtered. Productive Simpson clonality was computed per sample as the square root of Simpson's diversity index over productive rearrangements. TCRdb holds this immuneACCESS table with in-frame rearrangements only. Some clones are missing; in checked studies, unresolved V genes explain under half, and the rest has no known cause. V, J and clone size reflect that table, while D and trimming were determined from the DNA. The sample table holds about 97,000 clones, of which about 88% were seen once. Over 2.5% of the sample is held by the ten biggest clonotypes.

Details on this clone: Its antigen is not yet known. Base qualities are not at hand, and no much larger clone is one base apart.

The CDR3, from cysteine to phenylalanine, totals 16 residues. Only the CDR3 portion is preserved as DNA: 48 bases, with reading frame beginning at the first base. Compared with germline, V lacks 1 base and J lacks 4 bases; bases without a gene match: 4. CDR1 and CDR2, looked up from the germline V gene, are SGHRS and YFSETQ. The rearranged segments are TRBV5-1 and TRBJ2-3, with TRBD2 identical over 12 junction bases. The clonotype originates from a man aged 50 to 60 with active or convalescent COVID-19. The source material was peripheral blood. In nucleotide form, the sequence is TGCGCCAGCAGCTTGCTGGGGACTAGCGGGTCAGATACGCAGTATTTT. Translated, this gives CASSLLGTSGSDTQYF.